This T cell receptor beta chain was captured by sequencing in a study of T cell responses to AZD1222 COVID-19 vaccine (dated by TCRdb to the early 2020s). With regard to the full study: TCR sequencing was performed for over 230 trial participants, of whom about 200 were given two doses of AZD1222 and around 26 were given two doses of MenACWY control vaccine. Trial participants were enrolled by age into subgroups of 18-55, 56-69 and 70-plus years, and around 150, 28 and 57 TCR-sequenced participants, respectively, were included in these subgroups. The paper's findings and limits, for the study overall: Participants were mostly white British, with more females than males. The authors suggested clonal diversity may have been underestimated. The 56-69-year group was small, and its depth increase did not reach significance, likely because of low power. A significant rise in spike-specific TCR breadth and depth was observed after two AZD1222 doses relative to day 0 and relative to MenACWY recipients. Conclusions about previously exposed vaccinees are limited, since just five or six AZD1222 recipients were seropositive for SARS-CoV-2 at baseline. Because no samples from the day 14 peak response were available, repertoires could be characterized only after the peak T cell response. CD4 TCRs associated with the vaccine covered the entire spike protein, and the dominant responses were in regions 160-218 and 743-854. Epitopes outside the regions mutated in the B.1.351 and B.1.1.7 variants were reportedly recognized by nearly half of the unique spike-specific TCRs.

The V and J ends are trimmed by 4 bases and 5 bases, leaving 24 bases between them. Reading the germline V gene gives CDR1 SGHTA and CDR2 FQGTGA. From the cysteine through the phenylalanine, the CDR3 covers 18 amino acids. Of all the DNA, just the CDR3 is kept, 54 bases in frame from base 1. The CDR3 regions of human TCRbeta chains were analyzed by immunosequencing. The source study handled its data this way. TCRs in the repertoires were matched against a reference library of SARS-CoV-2-specific TCRs that had been generated with the MIRA antigen-specificity platform. Breadth was defined as the fraction of unique TCRs that were SARS-CoV-2-associated, and depth was defined as the fraction of total T cells that were SARS-CoV-2-associated. Using the MIRA data, each spike-specific TCR was mapped to the spike region that the TCR reacts to and placed in a CD4 or CD8 class. Log10-transformed breadth and depth values were compared by one-way ANOVA with Sidak's multiple comparisons tests. TCRdb took over this immuneACCESS table, retaining in-frame rearrangements with V and J assigned. Such tables are incomplete; in checked studies, under half of the missing clones stem from an unresolved V gene, and the remainder is unexplained. V and J calls plus clone size are reproduced from that table; the DNA served to infer D and trimming. The sample records 140,000 or so clones, 88% of which are singletons. Clones ranked in the top ten supply 3.1% of the sample.

On this clone itself: The target of this receptor is not known. Within one base of it there is no much larger clone, and no base qualities were kept.

The meaning of the sample's time point label: about 28 days (+/-7) after the second vaccine dose. Because spike-specific TCR depth and breadth did not differ between the two schedules, AZD1222 recipients who got a second dose at roughly 4 weeks were pooled with those who got a second dose at roughly 12 weeks. Vaccinee samples were obtained from the UK trials COV001 and COV002, which included a single-blind randomized controlled phase 2/3 trial of AZD1222 (ChAdOx1 nCoV-19) in healthy adults. Trial participant PBMC samples were collected at day 0 and day 28 after the second dose for TCRbeta chain sequencing.

This specimen consisted of peripheral blood, obtained 28 days after the second AZD1222 dose. The clonotype comes from an adult who received the AZD1222 COVID-19 vaccine. The chain is encoded by TRBV7-3 joined to TRBJ2-1; the D gene is perhaps TRBD2, on 8 matching bases. The CDR3 protein: CASSSYRGGRREDNEQFF. The bases are TGTGCCAGCAGCTCCTACAGGGGCGGTAGGCGGGAGGACAATGAGCAGTTCTTC.